The 30 T cell receptor beta chains given below trace back to one sample, sequenced in a study of cytomegalovirus exposure and HLA in healthy donors. With 60 Vbeta and 13 Jbeta primers, the PCR was carried out. Here immunoSEQ multiplex PCR was the method, and the copy in TCRdb shows in-frame clones only, minus some. In the table there are around 100,000 clones, over 75% of which are singletons. Input material: PBMCs. The receptor source for this set is a young woman in good health and CMV-seropositive.

V usage is TRBV7-8 and J usage is TRBJ1-5, with TRBD1 as a possible D gene (5 bases). With 1 base removed from V and 2 bases from J, the gap between germline ends came to 12 bases. Germline CDR1 and CDR2: SGHVS and FQNEAQ. The CDR3 extends over 16 amino acids. This chain's CDR3 is CASSLGPPGGNQPQHF. For the CDR3, the DNA is TGTGCCAGCAGCTTAGGACCGCCGGGGGGCAATCAGCCCCAGCATTTT.

The chain combines TRBV11-2 with TRBJ2-7; 7 bases are a match to TRBD2. Germline V gene data show CDR1 as SGHAT and CDR2 as FQNNGV. The CDR3 is 15 amino acids. With 0 bases clipped from V and 3 bases from J, the junction kept 5 bases outside the gene matches. The CDR3 spells CASSLDRTRGYEQYF. Written as DNA, the CDR3 is TGTGCCAGCAGCTTAGATCGGACTAGAGGCTACGAGCAGTACTTC.

The V and J genes are TRBV2 and TRBJ1-4; no reliable D call. The ends were cut back, 2 bases at V and 4 bases at J, with 5 bases in the middle. CDR1 SNHLY and CDR2 FYNNEI come from the germline V gene. The CDR3 has 13 amino acids. CDR3 sequence reads: CASSERLNEKLFF. Here the CDR3 DNA reads TGTGCCAGCAGTGAACGACTTAATGAAAAACTGTTTTTT.

The J gene is TRBJ2-5, the V gene TRBV4-1, with TRBD2 matching over 11 bases. CDR1 and CDR2 (germline): MGHRA, YSYEKL. Trimming took 2 bases from V and 2 from J; bases not matched to a gene: 7. This CDR3 has 17 residues. In nucleotides, the CDR3 is TGCGCCAGCAGCCAAAAGGGACTAGCGGCTCTTCAAGAGACCCAGTACTTC. Translated: CASSQKGLAALQETQYF.

This rearrangement joins TRBV28 to TRBJ2-6, with 7 bases fitting TRBD1. V shed 5 bases, J shed 2 bases, and the junction held 9 bases outside the gene matches. The V gene's germline CDR1 is MDHEN and CDR2 SYDVKM. This CDR3 has 17 amino acids. In DNA, the CDR3 is TGTGCCAGCAGTCCGCCGCCCACAGGGGCTGGGGCCAACGTCCTGACTTTC. Translated: CASSPPPTGAGANVLTF.

As to this clone: At one boundary the junction diverges from the germline segment, which might be a read error. Other DNA sequences in the same sample also yield this CDR3. This chain connects TRBV5-6 to TRBJ1-1; perhaps TRBD1 as D (5 bases). This CDR3 comprises 13 residues. CDR1 SGHDT and CDR2 YYEEEE come from the germline V gene. In DNA form, the CDR3 reads TGTGCCAGCAGCTCGCAGGGAAACACTGAAGCCTTCTTT. Translating it yields CASSSQGNTEAFF.

The chain has TRBV4-1 and TRBJ2-5; TRBD2 matches at 14 bases. Trimming took 4 bases from V and 2 from J; bases not matched to a gene: 15. Per the germline V gene, CDR1 is MGHRA and CDR2 is YSYEKL. CDR3 size: 20 residues. CDR3: CASSRRSGTSGSGGQETQYF. The CDR3, as DNA: TGCGCCAGCAGCCGGCGCTCCGGGACTAGCGGGAGTGGGGGACAAGAGACCCAGTACTTC.

CDR3 amino acids: CAWSRLYEQYF. The CDR3 DNA is TGTGCCTGGAGTCGACTCTACGAGCAGTACTTC. The chain links TRBV30 to TRBJ2-7; D call uncertain. This CDR3 comprises 11 residues. V shed 2 bases and J shed 3 bases, with 5 bases lying between them. The germline CDR1 and CDR2 sequences are GTSNPN and SVGIG (reference sequence).

The chain employs TRBV29-1 and TRBJ1-1, with 8 nucleotides matching TRBD1. This CDR3 is 13 amino acids long. The ends lost 7 bases at V and 4 bases at J; junction bases unmatched: 8. CDR1 is SQVTM and CDR2 is ANQGSEA in the germline V gene. CDR3 protein: CSAETTGATEAFF. CDR3 DNA sequence: TGCAGCGCCGAAACGACAGGGGCCACTGAAGCTTTCTTT.

J is TRBJ2-1 and V is TRBV11-1; the match to TRBD1 covers 9 bases. Germline trimming cut 3 bases from V and 9 bases from J; bases unmatched to any gene: 6. The CDR3 runs to 14 residues. Germline V CDR1 and CDR2: SGHAT, FQDESV (reference sequence). CDR3 bases: TGTGCCAGCAGCTTGGACAGGGGCGAAGGTGAGCAGTTCTTC. Its protein product is CASSLDRGEGEQFF.

The gene calls are TRBV11-2 and TRBJ1-4; D is uncertain. The V and J ends lost 5 bases and 7 bases respectively, with 14 bases between them. The germline V gene has CDR1 SGHAT and CDR2 FQNNGV. The CDR3 has 14 amino acids. The CDR3 sequence is CASSEEGWGEKLFF. In nucleotides, the CDR3 is TGTGCCAGCAGCGAGGAGGGTTGGGGTGAAAAACTGTTTTTT. The whole variable domain, remainder taken from reference TRBV11-2 and TRBJ1-4, is EAGVAQSPRYKIIEKRQSVAFWCNPISGHATLYWYQQILGQGPKLLIQFQNNGVVDDSQLPKDRFSAERLKGVDSTLKIQPAKLEDSAVYLCASSEEGWGEKLFFGSGTQLSVL.

V is TRBV27 and J is TRBJ1-1, with unresolved D. Germline V lookup: CDR1 MNHEY, CDR2 SMNVEV (reference sequence). The V gene lost 4 bases and the J gene lost 6 bases, with 6 bases spanning the gap. The length of the CDR3 is 11 residues. The CDR3 DNA reads TGTGCCAGCAGTTCCGGGGCTGAAGCTTTCTTT. Translated: CASSSGAEAFF.

The chain combines TRBV28 with TRBJ2-1; a weak D match, TRBD2 (6 bases). Germline loops: CDR1 MDHEN, CDR2 SYDVKM. V dropped 6 bases and J dropped 4 bases, with 16 bases sitting between them. The CDR3 loop spans 15 amino acids. DNA for the CDR3: TGTGCCAGCAGCCCCCGCGGGGCTTTGTACAATGAGCAGTTCTTC. Translating gives CASSPRGALYNEQFF. The entire variable domain, with the rest obtained from reference TRBV28 and TRBJ2-1, is as follows: DVKVTQSSRYLVKRTGEKVFLECVQDMDHENMFWYRQDPGLGLRLIYFSYDVKMKEKGDIPEGYSVSREKKERFSLILESASTNQTSMYLCASSPRGALYNEQFFGPGTRLTVL.

V and J are TRBV19 and TRBJ2-1; D ambiguous. This CDR3 is built from 13 residues. The V end lost 1 base, the J end lost 5 bases, and 6 bases lay between the germline ends. Germline CDR1 is LNHDA and CDR2 is SQIVND (reference sequence). The CDR3 nucleotides read TGTGCCAGTAGTATAGTGTTAAACAATGAGCAGTTCTTC. This gives the protein CASSIVLNNEQFF.

This clone was recorded once. V gene TRBV27 combines with J gene TRBJ1-2, with a tentative D call TRBD1 (5 bases). Trimming left V 5 bases short and J 5 bases short, with 15 bases between. Germline V CDR1 and CDR2: MNHEY, SMNVEV (reference sequence). CDR3 size: 14 residues. CDR3 bases: TGTGCCAGCAGTGTGTCAGGGCCGTGGTATGGCTACACCTTC. It specifies CASSVSGPWYGYTF.

The V call is TRBV5-5, the J call TRBJ2-7, with D maybe TRBD1 (5 bases). Germline assignment: CDR1 SGHKS and CDR2 YYEKEE (reference sequence). This CDR3 has 14 amino acids. V was cut by 2 bases and J by 6 bases, with 15 bases left in between. The CDR3 loop is CASSFRLGHAEQYF. The CDR3 bases are TGTGCCAGCAGCTTCCGTTTAGGACACGCCGAGCAGTACTTC.

Only one count was recorded for this clone. The V call is TRBV27, the J call TRBJ1-1; tentative D call: TRBD1 (5 bases). The V end was cut by 6 bases, the J end by 0 bases, with 11 bases between. CDR3 size: 14 residues. CDR1 MNHEY and CDR2 SMNVEV come from the germline V gene (reference sequence). The CDR3 DNA is TGTGCCAGCAGCTTACCAGGGATGAACACTGAAGCTTTCTTT. Its translation is CASSLPGMNTEAFF.

This clone was recorded once. V gene TRBV28 combines with J gene TRBJ1-1; TRBD1 is a possible D gene (5 bases). Trimming pared 6 bases from V and 6 bases from J, leaving 14 bases between. Germline loops: CDR1 MDHEN, CDR2 SYDVKM. This CDR3 is built from 13 residues. The CDR3 region has the DNA TGTGCCAGCAGCGCCCTCCCCAGGGCTGAAGCTTTCTTT. It specifies CASSALPRAEAFF.

The chain links TRBV30 to TRBJ1-2, with D perhaps matching TRBD1 (5 bases). The ends were cut back, 5 bases at V and 6 bases at J, with 16 bases in the middle. This CDR3 region has 13 residues. Germline assignment: CDR1 GTSNPN and CDR2 SVGIG (reference sequence). CDR3 in amino acids: CAWGGGASHGYTF. The CDR3 nucleotides are TGTGCCTGGGGCGGGGGAGCGTCGCATGGCTACACCTTC.

This clone came up a few times. V is TRBV6-6 and J is TRBJ1-5; possibly TRBD1 for D (5 bases). The CDR3 spans 16 residues. Trimming left V 3 bases short and J 6 bases short, with 18 bases between. CDR1 is MNHNY and CDR2 is SVGAGI in the germline V gene (reference sequence). This chain's CDR3 is CASSYNQAGNVQPQHF. The CDR3 DNA sequence: TGTGCCAGCAGTTATAACCAGGCAGGGAATGTTCAGCCCCAGCATTTT.

With regard to this clone: A read error may produce the germline difference seen at one junction end. The rearrangement links TRBV6-6 to TRBJ1-2, with D hard to call. Germline V CDR1 and CDR2: MNHNY, SVGAGI (reference sequence). The CDR3 length is 12 residues. The DNA for the CDR3 is TGCGCCCTCCAGGATCCCAACTATGGCTACACCTTC. Translating gives CALQDPNYGYTF.

V and J are TRBV19 and TRBJ1-1, with D unclear. From germline, CDR1 is LNHDA and CDR2 SQIVND (reference sequence). The CDR3 loop spans 10 amino acids. Here the CDR3 reads CGSGNTEAFF. In nucleotides, the CDR3 is TGTGGGTCGGGAAACACTGAAGCTTTCTTT.

The chain couples TRBV30 to TRBJ1-2, with 8 nucleotides matching TRBD1. J gave up 8 bases and V 8 bases, and 7 bases lay outside the gene matches. Germline V gene data show CDR1 as GTSNPN and CDR2 as SVGIG (reference sequence). This CDR3 has 11 amino acids. CDR3 amino acids: CAQDRVGGYTF. The DNA of the CDR3 is TGTGCCCAGGACAGGGTTGGCGGCTACACCTTC.

This clone has just one count. J is TRBJ2-2 and V is TRBV6-5, with D possibly matching TRBD2 (6 bases). Trimming stripped 2 bases from V and 4 bases from J, with 11 bases between. Germline V gene data show CDR1 as MNHEY and CDR2 as SVGAGI. This CDR3 is 15 amino acids long. In DNA, the CDR3 is TGTGCCAGCAGTTACCAGGTCGGGGGCACCGGGGAGCTGTTTTTT. This gives the protein CASSYQVGGTGELFF.

V is TRBV7-3 and J is TRBJ2-1, with D perhaps matching TRBD1 (5 bases). Germline loops: CDR1 SGHTA, CDR2 FQGTGA. The CDR3 loop spans 15 amino acids. V lost 4 bases to trimming and J lost 1 base, with 11 bases between them. DNA for the CDR3: TGTGCCAGCAGCTCCCTGGCAGGGTCCTACAATGAGCAGTTCTTC. This codes for CASSSLAGSYNEQFF. Full variable domain (rest looked up from reference TRBV7-3 and TRBJ2-1): GAGVSQTPSNKVTEKGKYVELRCDPISGHTALYWYRQSLGQGPEFLIYFQGTGAADDSGLPNDRFFAVRPEGSVSTLKIQRTERGDSAVYLCASSSLAGSYNEQFFGPGTRLTVL.

The rearrangement links TRBV25-1 to TRBJ2-5; 9 bases are a match to TRBD2. With 1 base clipped from V and 5 bases from J, the junction kept 11 bases outside the gene matches. The CDR3 runs 17 residues. The V gene's germline CDR1 is MGHDK and CDR2 SYGVNS. As DNA, the CDR3 is TGTGCCAGCAGTGAATCACACCCGGGACTAGCTGGGGAGACCCAGTACTTC. It encodes CASSESHPGLAGETQYF.

This clone has just a few counts. The DNA for the CDR3 is TGTGCCAGCAGTTCATTGAGCTCCTACAATGAGCAGTTCTTC. Its protein product is CASSSLSSYNEQFF. The V and J genes are TRBV27 and TRBJ2-1; no definite D call. Trimming removed 4 bases from V and 0 bases from J, with 7 bases in between. The germline CDR1 and CDR2 sequences are MNHEY and SMNVEV (reference sequence). There are 14 residues in the CDR3.

The V gene is TRBV28, the J gene TRBJ2-1; no reliable D call. With 6 bases removed from V and 7 bases from J, the gap between germline ends came to 7 bases. Germline loops: CDR1 MDHEN, CDR2 SYDVKM. The CDR3 is 11 amino acids. For the CDR3, the DNA is TGTGCCAGCAGCCCTATGAATGAGCAGTTCTTC. Residues: CASSPMNEQFF.

The rearrangement links TRBV7-9 to TRBJ2-7; perhaps TRBD2 as D (6 bases). Germline CDR1 is SEHNR and CDR2 is FQNEAQ (reference sequence). Trimming left V 3 bases short and J 1 base short, with 10 bases between. The CDR3 spans 14 residues. In DNA form, the CDR3 reads TGTGCCAGCAGCTTCGGGACTTCTTCCTACGAGCAGTACTTC. Its protein is CASSFGTSSYEQYF.

This clone occurred once. The V call is TRBV27, the J call TRBJ2-7; D is uncertain. The germline V gene encodes CDR1 MNHEY and CDR2 SMNVEV (reference sequence). The CDR3 is made up of 13 amino acids. Trimming took off 1 base at V and 0 bases at J, with 4 bases between the two ends. As DNA, the CDR3 is TGTGCCAGCAGTTTATTGAGCTCCTACGAGCAGTACTTC. As protein: CASSLLSSYEQYF.